The next 32 T cell receptor beta chains were all read from a single sample in a study of blood T cell repertoires in COVID-19. Profiled with immunoSEQ multiplex PCR; TCRdb holds only in-frame clones, not every one. The sample yields some 190,000 clones, less than 90% seen once. Source material: peripheral blood. The receptors were sampled from a man aged 25-45 years with acute or convalescent COVID-19.

In its sample, this clone was seen a few times. This sequence joins TRBV18 and TRBJ1-5, with TRBD1 as a possible D gene (5 bases). Germline-derived CDR1 and CDR2 are KGHSH and LQKENI. Between the trimmed V and J ends, which lost 2 bases and 4 bases, there was a span of 15 bases. This CDR3 spans 16 amino acids. The chain's CDR3 is CASSPVGQTINQPQHF. The CDR3 DNA sequence: TGTGCCAGCTCACCAGTCGGACAAACGATAAATCAGCCCCAGCATTTT. Using reference TRBV18 and TRBJ1-5 for the parts outside the CDR3, the full variable domain is NAGVMQNPRHLVRRRGQEARLRCSPMKGHSHVYWYRQLPEEGLKFMVYLQKENIIDESGMPKERFSAEFPKEGPSILRIQQVVRGDSAAYFCASSPVGQTINQPQHFGDGTRLSIL.

This clone showed up just once. The genes are TRBV6-5 and TRBJ2-7, with 7 bases fitting TRBD2. The CDR3 is 15 residues long. From germline, CDR1 is MNHEY and CDR2 SVGAGI. V lost 6 bases, J lost 0 bases, and 8 bases stayed unmatched. The CDR3 DNA follows: TGTGCCAGCAGCTCACAAGCGGGAAGCTCCTACGAGCAGTACTTC. Translation gives CASSSQAGSSYEQYF.

The V and J genes are TRBV2 and TRBJ2-1; 7 bases are a match to TRBD2. Germline values: CDR1 SNHLY, CDR2 FYNNEI. V gave up 5 bases and J gave up 6 bases; unmatched junction bases: 13. The CDR3 covers 16 residues. The DNA for the CDR3 is TGTGCCAGCAGTAGTCCTGGCGGGGAGGGAGGCAATGAGCAGTTCTTC. Protein: CASSSPGGEGGNEQFF.

CDR3 nucleotide sequence: TGTGCCTGGAGCCGAGGACTAGCGAGCAATGAGCAGTTCTTC. Its translation is CAWSRGLASNEQFF. V and J are TRBV30 and TRBJ2-1; TRBD2 agrees at 9 bases. CDR1 and CDR2 from the germline V gene are GTSNPN and SVGIG (reference sequence). This CDR3 contains 14 residues. V shed 3 bases, J shed 6 bases, and the junction held 6 bases outside the gene matches.

The CDR3 is CASSQDKAPTIGNTIYF. CDR3 coding DNA: TGCGCCAGCAGCCAAGATAAGGCACCAACTATTGGAAACACCATATATTTT. This chain links TRBV4-1 with TRBJ1-3; unclear D gene. V lost 0 bases, J lost 3 bases, and 15 bases lay in between. The CDR3 extends over 17 amino acids. The germline V gene encodes CDR1 MGHRA and CDR2 YSYEKL.

The V call is TRBV2, the J call TRBJ2-1, with 11 bases matching TRBD2. The ends lost 8 bases at V and 1 base at J; junction bases unmatched: 4. This CDR3 contains 15 residues. Germline V gene sequence: CDR1 SNHLY, CDR2 FYNNEI. CDR3 loop: CASSRLAGSYNEQFF. CDR3 bases: TGTGCCAGCTCTAGACTAGCGGGGTCCTACAATGAGCAGTTCTTC.

The chain links TRBV18 to TRBJ2-1; TRBD2 is a possible D gene (5 bases). Trimming shortened V by 3 bases and J by 0 bases, and 9 bases separated the two germline ends. CDR1 is KGHSH, CDR2 LQKENI, per germline. The CDR3 totals 15 residues. CDR3 in amino acids: CASSPVAPSYNEQFF. The CDR3 DNA reads as TGTGCCAGCTCACCGGTAGCGCCCTCCTACAATGAGCAGTTCTTC.

This rearrangement joins TRBV7-9 to TRBJ2-3; D might be TRBD2 (5 bases). This CDR3 is built from 16 residues. Deletions cut 5 bases from V and 0 bases from J, with 15 bases between. Looked up from germline, CDR1 is SEHNR and CDR2 is FQNEAQ (reference sequence). DNA for the CDR3: TGTGCCAGCAGCCCTATAACCGGGAAAAGCACAGATACGCAGTATTTT. It is translated as CASSPITGKSTDTQYF. The variable domain in full, completed from reference TRBV7-9 and TRBJ2-3, reads DTGVSQNPRHKITKRGQNVTFRCDPISEHNRLYWYRQTLGQGPEFLTYFQNEAQLEKSRLLSDRFSAERPKGSFSTLEIQRTEQGDSAMYLCASSPITGKSTDTQYFGPGTRLTVL.

This clone was observed a few times. The chain is built from TRBV19 and TRBJ1-5, with unresolved D. V was cut by 0 bases and J by 7 bases, with 7 bases left in between. CDR3 size: 13 residues. Germline V CDR1 and CDR2: LNHDA, SQIVND (reference sequence). This chain's CDR3 is CASSIEGRQPQHF. CDR3 DNA sequence: TGTGCCAGTAGTATAGAGGGCCGGCAGCCCCAGCATTTT.

The J gene is TRBJ1-1, the V gene TRBV4-1; D gene ambiguous. The CDR3 runs to 13 residues. V lost 4 bases and J lost 0, with 6 bases in between. Germline-derived CDR1 and CDR2 are MGHRA and YSYEKL. The CDR3 sequence is CASSPQVNTEAFF. The CDR3 DNA is TGCGCCAGCAGCCCGCAGGTGAACACTGAAGCTTTCTTT.

The genes are TRBV18 and TRBJ1-1, with TRBD1 identical over 9 bases. V was pared by 6 bases and J by 7 bases, with 6 bases of the junction left unmatched. The CDR3 is 13 amino acids. The germline gives CDR1 KGHSH, CDR2 LQKENI. The CDR3 is CASSPTGGFEAFF. The CDR3, as DNA: TGTGCCAGCTCCCCAACAGGGGGCTTTGAAGCTTTCTTT.

J is TRBJ1-2 and V is TRBV4-2; no definite D call. CDR3 length: 13 residues. In germline, CDR1 is LGHNA, CDR2 YNFKEQ. Trimming pared 0 bases from V and 4 bases from J, leaving 6 bases between. The CDR3, as DNA: TGTGCCAGCAGCCAAGACAGATCCTATGGCTACACCTTC. Protein: CASSQDRSYGYTF.

The chain employs TRBV19 and TRBJ2-7; the D is unclear. The CDR3 consists of 14 residues. Deletions cut 4 bases from V and 4 bases from J, with 14 bases between. Germline V gives CDR1 LNHDA, CDR2 SQIVND (reference sequence). This CDR3 is CASSKDARLYEQYF. The DNA for the CDR3 is TGTGCCAGTAGTAAAGACGCCAGGTTATACGAGCAGTACTTC.

The chain couples TRBV28 to TRBJ1-3, with D perhaps matching TRBD1 (5 bases). This CDR3 comprises 13 residues. The germline CDR1 and CDR2 sequences are MDHEN and SYDVKM. V lost 1 base and J lost 8, with 9 bases in between. CDR3 coding DNA: TGTGCCAGCAGTTTATTACAGGCGGACACCATATATTTT. Amino acid sequence: CASSLLQADTIYF.

The chain couples TRBV6-5 to TRBJ2-7, with D possibly matching TRBD2 (6 bases). V lost 7 bases to trimming and J lost 3 bases, with 16 bases between them. The length of the CDR3 is 14 residues. Germline lookup yields CDR1 MNHEY and CDR2 SVGAGI. The CDR3 region has the DNA TGTGCCAGCACCATGGGGGGTTCTGGCTACGAGCAGTACTTC. It yields the protein CASTMGGSGYEQYF.

The chain uses TRBV5-1 and TRBJ1-1, with D perhaps TRBD1 (5 bases). Germline V CDR1 and CDR2: SGHRS, YFSETQ. This CDR3 spans 14 amino acids. V shed 6 bases and J shed 5 bases, with 17 bases lying between them. CDR3 bases: TGCGCCAGCACCCCCATGGGGGGGTGGACTGAAGCTTTCTTT. Translation gives CASTPMGGWTEAFF.

The chain recombines TRBV10-3 with TRBJ2-6; the D gene is possibly TRBD1 (6 bases). Trimming removed 0 bases at V and 1 base at J, with 7 bases between. This CDR3 is built from 16 residues. Per the germline V gene, CDR1 is ENHRY and CDR2 is SYGVKD. DNA of the CDR3: TGTGCCATCAGTGAGTCGGGGACATCTGGGGCCAACGTCCTGACTTTC. It is translated as CAISESGTSGANVLTF.

CDR3 DNA: TGTGCCAGCAGTACAGGGAGCTACGAGCAGTACTTC. Its protein is CASSTGSYEQYF. The chain combines TRBV12-3 or TRBV12-4 with TRBJ2-7; D might be TRBD1 (6 bases). The CDR3 consists of 12 residues. Trimming shortened V by 5 bases and J by 3 bases, and 8 bases separated the two germline ends.

The chain joins TRBV5-1 to TRBJ1-1; 7 bases align to TRBD1. The CDR3 loop spans 15 amino acids. In germline, CDR1 is SGHRS, CDR2 YFSETQ. The V and J ends lost 0 bases and 4 bases, in that order; junction bases with no gene match: 6. CDR3 DNA sequence: TGCGCCAGCAGCTTGGTAGGGGGCGCCGGCACTGAAGCTTTCTTT. It codes for CASSLVGGAGTEAFF.

The gene calls are TRBV28 and TRBJ2-2; 10 bases line up with TRBD2. CDR3 length equals 17 residues. The ends lost 2 bases at V and 5 bases at J; junction bases unmatched: 8. Germline V CDR1 and CDR2: MDHEN, SYDVKM. CDR3 nucleotides: TGTGCCAGCAGTTTAATCTATCTAGCGGGAGTAACCGGGGAGCTGTTTTTT. Its protein product is CASSLIYLAGVTGELFF.

The chain couples TRBV19 to TRBJ1-2, with D possibly matching TRBD1 (6 bases). CDR3 size: 14 residues. The V end was cut by 3 bases, the J end by 6 bases, with 14 bases between. CDR1 and CDR2 from the germline V gene are LNHDA and SQIVND (reference sequence). CDR3 in DNA: TGTGCCAGTAGTATGTTACAGGGTTCGAATGGCTACACCTTC. Its translation: CASSMLQGSNGYTF.

This sequence joins TRBV30 and TRBJ1-4; 9 bases map to TRBD1. Losses at the gene ends were 1 base for V and 0 bases for J; bases not matched to a gene: 12. This CDR3 is 19 amino acids long. Germline V gene data show CDR1 as GTSNPN and CDR2 as SVGIG (reference sequence). The CDR3 DNA follows: TGTGCCTGGAGTGGGGACAGGGTCTTTAAGGGTACAACTAATGAAAAACTGTTTTTT. Translating gives CAWSGDRVFKGTTNEKLFF.

CDR3 sequence (DNA): TGCAGCGTTACGCCGGGCTCTGGGGCCAACGTCCTGACTTTC. Protein: CSVTPGSGANVLTF. The genes are TRBV29-1 and TRBJ2-6; no clear D. The CDR3 is 14 amino acids. CDR1 and CDR2 from the germline V gene are SQVTM and ANQGSEA. Trimming removed 5 bases from V and 0 bases from J, with 8 bases in between.

The chain has TRBV4-1 and TRBJ2-1; 9 bases are shared with TRBD1. Per the germline V gene, CDR1 is MGHRA and CDR2 is YSYEKL. CDR3 length: 15 residues. Losses at the gene ends were 4 bases for V and 7 bases for J; bases not matched to a gene: 8. In nucleotides, the CDR3 is TGCGCCAGCAGCCTGCGACAGGGGGGCGGGAATGAGCAGTTCTTC. As protein: CASSLRQGGGNEQFF.

This clone was recorded once. The V call is TRBV24-1, the J call TRBJ2-1; TRBD1 agrees at 9 bases. The CDR3 loop spans 15 amino acids. The ends lost 9 bases at V and 8 bases at J; junction bases unmatched: 13. CDR1 and CDR2 (germline): KGHDR, SFDVKD. The CDR3 loop is CATCPGQGPLYEQFF. The CDR3 DNA reads as TGTGCCACCTGTCCGGGACAGGGTCCCTTGTATGAGCAGTTCTTC.

The chain joins TRBV28 to TRBJ1-2; weak D call: TRBD1 (6 bases). V lost 7 bases and J 8 bases, leaving 17 bases between the germline ends. The CDR3 sequence is 13 residues long. CDR1 is MDHEN and CDR2 is SYDVKM in the germline V gene. The CDR3 nucleotides read TGTGCCAGCACGAACAGGGAAGTTGACGGCTACACCTTC. This encodes CASTNREVDGYTF.

The rearrangement links TRBV9 to TRBJ2-3, with D unclear. Germline values: CDR1 SGDLS, CDR2 YYNGEE. V gave up 0 bases and J gave up 5 bases, with 7 bases separating them. This CDR3 comprises 13 residues. The CDR3 DNA sequence: TGTGCCAGCAGCGTAGCAGTAAGAGATACGCAGTATTTT. It specifies CASSVAVRDTQYF.

This clone has more than one count but fewer than ten. The chain joins TRBV11-3 to TRBJ2-1; D is possibly TRBD1 (6 bases). V was pared by 3 bases and J by 10 bases, with 13 bases between. Germline V lookup: CDR1 SGHNT, CDR2 YENEEA. This CDR3 has 13 amino acids. Written as DNA, the CDR3 is TGTGCCAGCAGCTTGGCAGGGGCAGGAGAGCAGTTCTTC. Its protein product is CASSLAGAGEQFF.

CDR3 loop: CASMSVSGANVLTF. DNA for the CDR3: TGTGCCAGTATGTCAGTCTCTGGGGCCAACGTCCTGACTTTC. The genes are TRBV19 and TRBJ2-6; no clear D gene. The length of the CDR3 is 14 residues. V was pared by 7 bases and J by 0 bases, with 7 bases between. Germline values: CDR1 LNHDA, CDR2 SQIVND (reference sequence).

The gene calls are TRBV29-1 and TRBJ2-7; D is possibly TRBD2 (5 bases). The germline gives CDR1 SQVTM, CDR2 ANQGSEA. CDR3 length: 13 amino acids. Trimming took off 7 bases at V and 5 bases at J, with 18 bases between the two ends. In nucleotides, the CDR3 is TGCAGCGGTGGGAGAAGTAGTACCCACGAGCAGTACTTC. Amino acids: CSGGRSSTHEQYF.

The chain links TRBV5-5 to TRBJ1-4; D is ambiguous. CDR3 length: 15 amino acids. The V end lost 4 bases, the J end lost 0 bases, and 10 bases lay between the germline ends. From germline, CDR1 is SGHKS and CDR2 YYEKEE (reference sequence). DNA for the CDR3: TGTGCCAGCAGCCCCCGAGGAGCAACTAATGAAAAACTGTTTTTT. It specifies CASSPRGATNEKLFF.

This chain uses TRBV19 with TRBJ1-1, with 10 bases lining up with TRBD1. Germline CDR1 reads LNHDA; CDR2 reads SQIVND (reference sequence). J was trimmed by 3 bases and V by 7 bases; bases with no gene match: 11. The CDR3 totals 16 residues. The CDR3 bases are TGTGCCAGTACTGCTGGACAGGGGGGTGTATACACTGAAGCTTTCTTT. Translation gives CASTAGQGGVYTEAFF.